This T cell receptor beta chain was captured by sequencing in a study of Graves' ophthalmopathy and Graves' hyperthyroidism. Uncontrolled infections, other autoimmune diseases, pregnancy or lactation barred patients from enrollment. This clonotype appeared many times. One end of the junction does not line up with germline, which may come from a read error. The CDR3 contains 13 residues. Researchers took RNA transcripts and amplified TCR beta CDR3 regions from them. Scientists carried out first-round RT-PCR using HTBI primers and then a second-round multiplex PCR. Via MiXCR, TCRdb re-called the multiplex PCR reads, giving one row per CDR3 protein. In the table there are around 1.1 million distinct CDR3 sequences, about 40% of which are singletons.

Sequencing used peripheral blood or thyroid tissue (not recorded which). The rearrangement joins TRBV12-3 or TRBV12-4 to TRBJ1-4; no firm D call. The sequence came from an adult man with Graves' hyperthyroidism. CDR3 coding DNA: TGCGCCAGCAGCTTCGGTGGAAATGAAAAACTGTTTTTT. Translation gives CASSFGGNEKLFF.